Following are 28 T cell receptor beta chains from one sample sequenced in a study of CD8+ T cells in alopecia areata. Sequencing relied on a cDNA template that was reverse transcribed from extracted RNA. The assay was immunoSEQ multiplex PCR, and TCRdb's table has in-frame clones only and misses some. The table records about 30,000 clones, approximately 56% of them present only once. Source material: NKG2D-high CD8+ T cells sorted from blood. The origin of the receptors is a human donor with alopecia areata.

For this clone: Distinct nucleotide sequences in the sample also encode this CDR3. The chain combines TRBV28 with TRBJ2-7; D is undetermined. The V gene's germline CDR1 is MDHEN and CDR2 SYDVKM. CDR3 size: 14 residues. V was cut by 3 bases and J by 1 base, with 10 bases left in between. CDR3 in DNA: TGTGCCAGCAGTTTCACTCCTTCTTCCTACGAGCAGTACTTC. Protein product: CASSFTPSSYEQYF.

This chain connects TRBV5-1 to TRBJ1-1; no firm D call. V gave up 0 bases and J gave up 2 bases, with 11 bases separating them. Germline CDR1 SGHRS, CDR2 YFSETQ. The CDR3 covers 15 residues. CDR3 DNA: TGCGCCAGCAGCTTGGGGGCGGCAGGAAACACTGAAGCTTTCTTT. This translates into CASSLGAAGNTEAFF. Variable domain in full (rest from reference TRBV5-1 and TRBJ1-1): KAGVTQTPRYLIKTRGQQVTLSCSPISGHRSVSWYQQTPGQGLQFLFEYFSETQRNKGNFPGRFSGRQFSNSRSEMNVSTLELGDSALYLCASSLGAAGNTEAFFGQGTRLTVV.

The chain has TRBV19 and TRBJ2-1; no clear D. Germline CDR1 is LNHDA and CDR2 is SQIVND (reference sequence). CDR3 length: 11 amino acids. The ends were cut back, 5 bases at V and 9 bases at J, with 8 bases in the middle. This CDR3 reads CASSLTSEQFF. DNA for the CDR3: TGTGCCAGTAGTCTAACGAGTGAGCAGTTCTTC. The full variable domain, its missing parts supplied by reference TRBV19 and TRBJ2-1, is DGGITQSPKYLFRKEGQNVTLSCEQNLNHDAMYWYRQDPGQGLRLIYYSQIVNDFQKGDIAEGYSVSREKKESFPLTVTSAQKNPTAFYLCASSLTSEQFFGPGTRLTVL.

The chain couples TRBV30 to TRBJ1-3; no reliable D call. Germline values: CDR1 GTSNPN, CDR2 SVGIG (reference sequence). V was trimmed by 6 bases and J by 9 bases, leaving 18 bases between them. The CDR3 totals 13 residues. CDR3 sequence: CACTGLADGTIYF. The CDR3 DNA is TGTGCCTGTACCGGACTGGCTGATGGCACCATATATTTT.

The chain carries TRBV9 and TRBJ2-3; the match to TRBD2 covers 9 bases. Germline values: CDR1 SGDLS, CDR2 YYNGEE. V lost 3 bases and J lost 2; bases outside the gene matches: 4. The CDR3 totals 15 residues. CDR3 region: CASSGGTSHTDTQYF. The DNA of the CDR3 is TGTGCCAGCAGCGGAGGGACTAGCCACACAGATACGCAGTATTTT.

This clone was seen a handful of times. The chain recombines TRBV7-9 with TRBJ2-3; 7 bases agree with TRBD1. The germline V gene has CDR1 SEHNR and CDR2 FQNEAQ (reference sequence). Trimming took 5 bases from V and 9 from J; bases not matched to a gene: 11. The CDR3 runs to 14 residues. In DNA, the CDR3 is TGTGCCAGCAGCCCACCCCGGGACAGAACAACGCAGTATTTT. Translated, it gives CASSPPRDRTTQYF.

The chain combines TRBV5-1 with TRBJ2-7; D ambiguous. The CDR3 loop spans 16 amino acids. Germline lookup yields CDR1 SGHRS and CDR2 YFSETQ. Between the trimmed V and J ends, which lost 3 bases and 2 bases, there was a span of 18 bases. CDR3 bases: TGCGCCAGCAGCTGGGATGGAGAGGTGTCCACCTACGAGCAGTACTTC. It encodes CASSWDGEVSTYEQYF.

V and J are TRBV28 and TRBJ2-1; D is perhaps TRBD1 or TRBD2 (5 bases each). The ends were cut back, 3 bases at V and 2 bases at J, with 8 bases in the middle. The germline CDR1 and CDR2 sequences are MDHEN and SYDVKM. The length of the CDR3 is 14 residues. The CDR3 here is CASSLGDPYNEQFF. CDR3 nucleotide sequence: TGTGCCAGCAGTTTGGGGGACCCCTACAATGAGCAGTTCTTC.

The chain links TRBV2 to TRBJ1-5, with D perhaps matching TRBD1 (5 bases). Trimming shortened V by 6 bases and J by 0 bases, and 12 bases separated the two germline ends. This CDR3 region has 15 residues. CDR1 is SNHLY and CDR2 is FYNNEI in the germline V gene. The CDR3 here is CASREQAYSNQPQHF. CDR3 in DNA: TGTGCCAGCAGGGAACAGGCATATAGCAATCAGCCCCAGCATTTT.

This clone was counted only a few times. The gene calls are TRBV10-3 and TRBJ2-5; D gene ambiguous. The V end was cut by 6 bases, the J end by 7 bases, with 24 bases between. Germline V gene data show CDR1 as ENHRY and CDR2 as SYGVKD. The CDR3 sequence is 16 residues long. CDR3 coding DNA: TGTGCCATCAGCAAAAAACCTGGAGAACTGGGCGGGACCCAGTACTTC. Its protein product is CAISKKPGELGGTQYF.

The chain's CDR3 is CASSLFENYGYTF. The DNA for the CDR3 is TGTGCCAGCAGCTTGTTCGAAAACTATGGCTACACCTTC. The V and J genes are TRBV5-6 and TRBJ1-2; unclear D gene. Per the germline V gene, CDR1 is SGHDT and CDR2 is YYEEEE. The CDR3 contains 13 residues. Trimming took off 1 base at V and 2 bases at J, with 6 bases between the two ends.

The genes are TRBV4-1 and TRBJ2-7, with 8 bases aligning to TRBD1. Per the germline V gene, CDR1 is MGHRA and CDR2 is YSYEKL. This CDR3 comprises 15 residues. V was clipped by 3 bases and J by 4 bases; unmatched bases: 8. Here the CDR3 DNA reads TGCGCCAGCAGCCACTCAGGACAGGGCGGTTACGAGCAGTACTTC. Translation: CASSHSGQGGYEQYF.

This rearrangement joins TRBV2 to TRBJ1-1, with a weak D call TRBD1 (5 bases). Per germline, CDR1 SNHLY and CDR2 FYNNEI. This CDR3 comprises 15 residues. V was pared by 8 bases and J by 0 bases, with 16 bases between. The CDR3 nucleotides are TGTGCCAGCGGTGGTACAGGCACCATGAACACTGAAGCTTTCTTT. It codes for CASGGTGTMNTEAFF.

This clone was counted only a few times. This chain links TRBV7-2 with TRBJ2-5, with D maybe TRBD2 (5 bases). V shed 1 base and J shed 4 bases, with 13 bases lying between them. CDR3 length: 15 residues. Germline loops: CDR1 SGHTA, CDR2 FQGNSA. CDR3 residues: CASSLGGNSGETQYF. In nucleotides, the CDR3 is TGTGCCAGCAGCTTAGGAGGGAACAGCGGAGAGACCCAGTACTTC.

This chain connects TRBV29-1 to TRBJ2-7; 9 bases match TRBD2. Per the germline V gene, CDR1 is SQVTM and CDR2 is ANQGSEA. The CDR3 sequence is 14 residues long. Trimming removed 5 bases from V and 0 bases from J; junction bases left unmatched: 5. Here the CDR3 DNA reads TGCAGCGTTAGCCTAGCGGGAAACTCCTACGAGCAGTACTTC. As protein: CSVSLAGNSYEQYF.

This clone was counted only a few times. The V gene is TRBV29-1, the J gene TRBJ2-3; 9 bases align to TRBD2. CDR1 and CDR2 from the germline V gene are SQVTM and ANQGSEA. The CDR3 contains 19 residues. V shed 0 bases, J shed 4 bases, and the junction held 17 bases outside the gene matches. In DNA form, the CDR3 reads TGCAGCGTTGAAGATTGGTTGCAGCTAGCGGGAAAAGGGGCAGATACGCAGTATTTT. Amino acids: CSVEDWLQLAGKGADTQYF.

V usage is TRBV15 and J usage is TRBJ2-5, with D perhaps being TRBD1 or TRBD2 (5 bases each). The CDR3 is 15 amino acids. The germline gives CDR1 LNHNV, CDR2 YYDKDF (reference sequence). The ends were cut back, 0 bases at V and 5 bases at J, with 13 bases in the middle. CDR3 nucleotide sequence: TGTGCCACCAGCAGAGATCTGAGGGGCGAGGAGACCCAGTACTTC. Its translation: CATSRDLRGEETQYF.

The J gene is TRBJ2-1, the V gene TRBV5-6, with 9 bases matching TRBD2. CDR1 SGHDT and CDR2 YYEEEE come from the germline V gene. The J segment lost 5 bases and the V segment lost 0 bases, leaving 3 bases of the junction unmatched. This CDR3 is 15 amino acids long. Here the CDR3 reads CASSLDSGSHNEQFF. The CDR3 region has the DNA TGTGCCAGCAGCTTGGATAGCGGGAGCCACAATGAGCAGTTCTTC.

In its sample, this clone was seen a few times. The CDR3 loop is CASSQDRVQMNTGELFF. DNA for the CDR3: TGCGCCAGCAGCCAAGATAGGGTACAGATGAACACCGGGGAGCTGTTTTTT. V usage is TRBV4-1 and J usage is TRBJ2-2, with D unclear. The CDR3 has 17 residues. The germline V gene encodes CDR1 MGHRA and CDR2 YSYEKL. With 0 bases removed from V and 1 base from J, the gap between germline ends came to 12 bases.

This rearrangement joins TRBV7-9 to TRBJ1-2; 7 bases fit TRBD1. V dropped 11 bases and J dropped 1; count of bases not matched to a gene: 4. The CDR3 covers 12 residues. Germline CDR1 is SEHNR and CDR2 is FQNEAQ (reference sequence). The CDR3 protein is CAGGQLNYGYTF. CDR3 DNA: TGTGCCGGGGGACAGCTTAACTATGGCTACACCTTC.

The chain links TRBV2 to TRBJ2-1; TRBD2 might be the D (5 bases). Between the trimmed V and J ends, which lost 6 bases and 4 bases, there was a span of 22 bases. Germline assignment: CDR1 SNHLY and CDR2 FYNNEI. The CDR3 totals 17 residues. CDR3 nucleotides: TGTGCCAGCAGCAACGGTCCCCCGGGATCCACTTACAATGAGCAGTTCTTC. It codes for CASSNGPPGSTYNEQFF.

The chain is built from TRBV30 and TRBJ2-7; 9 nucleotides agree with TRBD2. V shed 3 bases, J shed 5 bases, and the junction held 23 bases outside the gene matches. CDR3 size: 19 residues. Germline CDR1 and CDR2: GTSNPN and SVGIG (reference sequence). The chain's CDR3 is CAWSERLAAGGKFMHEQYF. The CDR3 DNA is TGTGCCTGGAGCGAACGACTTGCGGCGGGGGGGAAATTCATGCACGAGCAGTACTTC. The entire variable domain, with the rest obtained from reference TRBV30 and TRBJ2-7, is as follows: SQTIHQWPATLVQPVGSPLSLECTVEGTSNPNLYWYRQAAGRGLQLLFYSVGIGQISSEVPQNLSASRPQDRQFILSSKKLLLSDSGFYLCAWSERLAAGGKFMHEQYFGPGTRLTVT.

The J gene is TRBJ2-5, the V gene TRBV9, with TRBD1 as a possible D gene (6 bases). Germline assignment: CDR1 SGDLS and CDR2 YYNGEE. The length of the CDR3 is 15 residues. V was shortened by 0 bases and J by 1 base, with 10 bases between the two germline ends. The CDR3: CASSVGNRVQETQYF. CDR3 in DNA: TGTGCCAGCAGCGTAGGTAACAGGGTCCAAGAGACCCAGTACTTC.

The chain uses TRBV9 and TRBJ2-5, with a weak D call TRBD2 (5 bases). Germline V gene data show CDR1 as SGDLS and CDR2 as YYNGEE. V was trimmed by 4 bases and J by 1 base, leaving 11 bases between them. The CDR3 runs to 14 residues. CDR3 sequence (DNA): TGTGCCAGCAGCTTTACGGACTCCCAAGAGACCCAGTACTTC. Translation gives CASSFTDSQETQYF. The variable domain in full, completed from reference TRBV9 and TRBJ2-5, reads DSGVTQTPKHLITATGQRVTLRCSPRSGDLSVYWYQQSLDQGLQFLIQYYNGEERAKGNILERFSAQQFPDLHSELNLSSLELGDSALYFCASSFTDSQETQYFGPGTRLLVL.

The chain recombines TRBV6-5 with TRBJ2-1; D gene uncertain. This CDR3 has 12 amino acids. V gave up 5 bases and J gave up 15 bases, with 17 bases separating them. Germline V gives CDR1 MNHEY, CDR2 SVGAGI. CDR3 amino acids: CASSDRSLYWFF. Written as DNA, the CDR3 is TGTGCCAGCAGTGATCGGTCCCTTTATTGGTTCTTC.

In this sample, this clone turned up a few times. The chain uses TRBV4-1 and TRBJ2-7; D is unclear. This CDR3 has 14 amino acids. The ends were cut back, 0 bases at V and 2 bases at J, with 8 bases in the middle. Germline-derived CDR1 and CDR2 are MGHRA and YSYEKL. CDR3 sequence: CASSQEFLAYEQYF. The CDR3 nucleotides read TGCGCCAGCAGCCAAGAATTCTTGGCCTACGAGCAGTACTTC.

J is TRBJ2-7 and V is TRBV5-1; the D is unclear. The CDR3 is 11 amino acids. Germline V gene lookup returns CDR1 SGHRS and CDR2 YFSETQ. The V end was cut by 0 bases, the J end by 5 bases, with 3 bases between. In DNA form, the CDR3 reads TGCGCCAGCAGCTTGGGTCACGAGCAGTACTTC. Translating it yields CASSLGHEQYF.

V and J are TRBV5-4 and TRBJ2-1; D gene unclear. With 4 bases removed from V and 9 bases from J, the gap between germline ends came to 11 bases. CDR3 length: 12 amino acids. Germline V gene sequence: CDR1 SGHNT, CDR2 YYREEE (reference sequence). CDR3 region: CASSPGLTEQFF. In DNA form, the CDR3 reads TGTGCCAGCAGCCCCGGGCTGACTGAGCAGTTCTTC.